The clone carrying this TCR beta chain was seen once. In the source study's methods: Estimation of nucleated cell counts was performed using reference gene primer amplification. Produced via immunoSEQ multiplex PCR; TCRdb's table is partial and in-frame only. The DNA gave D and trimming, while V, J and clone size come from that table. The sample includes around 200,000 clones, 86% seen only once; the top ten take 7%. Trimming cost V 0 bases and J 4 bases, with 16 bases left between them. Germline V gene sequence: CDR1 SGHRS, CDR2 YFSETQ. This CDR3 region has 17 residues. The data derive from a study of blood T cell repertoires in COVID-19.

The chain couples TRBV5-1 to TRBJ1-4, with D uncertain. The sequenced sample consisted of peripheral blood. The clonotype originates from a woman older than 75 in a cohort sampled during active or convalescent COVID-19. This CDR3 reads CASSLAGNLAFNEKLFF. The CDR3, as DNA: TGCGCCAGCAGCTTGGCCGGGAACTTGGCTTTTAATGAAAAACTGTTTTTT.